This entry features one TCR beta chain sequence. These data originate in a study of CD8 T cells in ankylosing spondylitis. TCRdb analysed the 5' RACE reads with MiXCR anew, one entry per CDR3 protein. The table shows 200,000 to 250,000 distinct CDR3 sequences, with about 26% occurring only once. V was pared by 3 bases and J by 2 bases, with 6 bases of the junction left unmatched. The CDR3 is 15 amino acids. Per germline, CDR1 LNHNV and CDR2 YYDKDF (reference sequence). Sequences were obtained from blood, either unsorted or a sorted T cell fraction (not recorded which). This clonotype was sampled from a male donor with ankylosing spondylitis or in good health (not recorded which). This rearrangement joins TRBV15 to TRBJ1-2; 7 nucleotides match TRBD1. The chain's CDR3 is CATSRGGTDNYGYTF. The CDR3, as DNA: TGTGCCACCAGCAGGGGGGGGACAGACAACTATGGCTACACCTTC.